These T cell receptor beta chains were read from a single sample in a study of cytomegalovirus exposure and HLA in healthy donors. TCRdb keeps only in-frame clones here, not all; method: immunoSEQ multiplex PCR. Recorded for this sample: some 130,000 clones. Input material: PBMCs. The receptors here all came from a man aged 18 to 30 in good health and CMV-seronegative. The CDR3 runs from the conserved cysteine through the conserved F or W. A D gene is named only where the DNA matches it firmly.

D gene | J gene | CDR3 length | V gene | CDR3 protein | CDR3 DNA
NA | TRBJ1-1 | 11 | TRBV19 | CASSMGGEAFF | TGTGCCAGTAGTATGGGGGGGGAAGCTTTCTTT
TRBD1 | TRBJ2-5 | 14 | TRBV5-1 | CASSRGTGEETQYF | TGCGCCAGCAGCCGGGGGACAGGGGAAGAGACCCAGTACTTC
NA | TRBJ2-3 | 12 | TRBV29-1 | CSVERGTDTQYF | TGCAGCGTTGAAAGGGGTACAGATACGCAGTATTTT
NA | TRBJ2-7 | 12 | TRBV7-9 | CASSLGSYEQYF | TGTGCCAGCAGCTTAGGCAGTTACGAGCAGTACTTC
TRBD2 | TRBJ2-2 | 18 | TRBV5-1 | CASSLGGLAGRGTGELFF | TGCGCCAGCAGCTTGGGGGGACTAGCGGGACGGGGCACCGGGGAGCTGTTTTTT
TRBD1 | TRBJ2-7 | 15 | TRBV27 | CASSLSGQGYYEQYF | TGTGCCAGCAGTTTATCCGGACAGGGGTACTACGAGCAGTACTTC
TRBD1 | TRBJ2-7 | 15 | TRBV5-1 | CASSQGQGLQYEQYF | TGCGCCAGCAGCCAAGGACAGGGACTTCAATACGAGCAGTACTTC
NA | TRBJ2-7 | 15 | TRBV7-8 | CASSDSGTSTYEQYF | TGTGCCAGCAGCGACTCCGGGACTTCGACCTACGAGCAGTACTTC
NA | TRBJ1-1 | 14 | TRBV11-2 | CASSLAVDFAEAFF | TGTGCCAGCAGCTTAGCGGTAGACTTCGCTGAAGCTTTCTTT
NA | TRBJ2-2 | 15 | TRBV6-5 | CASSYSVGSTGELFF | TGTGCCAGCAGTTACTCGGTAGGGAGCACCGGGGAGCTGTTTTTT
TRBD2 | TRBJ2-1 | 14 | TRBV7-3 | CASSTSGRGNEQFF | TGTGCCAGCAGCACTAGCGGGAGGGGCAATGAGCAGTTCTTC
TRBD2 | TRBJ2-3 | 15 | TRBV5-4 | CASSLTAGVVDTQYF | TGTGCCAGCAGCTTAACAGCGGGAGTGGTAGATACGCAGTATTTT
NA | TRBJ2-7 | 12 | TRBV14 | CASSQGTREQYF | TGTGCCAGCAGCCAAGGGACAAGGGAGCAGTACTTC
TRBD1 | TRBJ2-7 | 16 | TRBV9 | CASSVGARDRVDEQYF | TGTGCCAGCAGCGTAGGTGCCAGGGACAGGGTCGACGAGCAGTACTTC
NA | TRBJ2-3 | 16 | TRBV27 | CASTRLSAGNTDTQYF | TGTGCCAGCACCCGATTATCGGCGGGAAACACAGATACGCAGTATTTT
NA | TRBJ1-4 | 15 | TRBV30 | CAWRALGGTREKLFF | TGTGCCTGGAGAGCACTTGGGGGCACTCGGGAAAAACTGTTTTTT
NA | TRBJ1-5 | 13 | TRBV19 | CASKPGGNQPQHF | TGTGCCAGTAAACCCGGGGGAAATCAGCCCCAGCATTTT
TRBD1 | TRBJ2-3 | 15 | TRBV19 | CASAQPRGQSDTQYF | TGTGCCAGCGCCCAACCGAGGGGGCAGTCAGATACGCAGTATTTT
TRBD2 | TRBJ2-4 | 17 | TRBV7-9 | CASSLLELAGGINIQYF | TGTGCCAGCAGCTTATTGGAACTAGCGGGGGGAATAAACATTCAGTACTTC
TRBD2 | TRBJ2-7 | 16 | TRBV11-3 | CASSLTSGGYSYEQYF | TGTGCCAGCAGCTTAACTAGCGGAGGGTACTCCTACGAGCAGTACTTC
NA | TRBJ2-3 | 12 | TRBV19 | CASSIAADTQYF | TGTGCCAGTAGTATCGCGGCAGATACGCAGTATTTT
TRBD2 | TRBJ2-5 | 16 | TRBV29-1 | CSVEDGLAGGRETQYF | TGCAGCGTTGAAGATGGTCTAGCGGGGGGAAGAGAGACCCAGTACTTC
NA | TRBJ1-2 | 12 | TRBV10-3 | CAIRQETYGYTF | TGTGCCATCAGACAGGAAACCTATGGCTACACCTTC
TRBD2 | TRBJ2-5 | 12 | TRBV19 | CASSTAGVGQYF | TGTGCCAGTAGCACCGCGGGGGTCGGGCAGTACTTC
NA | TRBJ2-3 | 15 | TRBV11-1 | CASSPPSTSTDTQYF | TGTGCCAGCAGCCCTCCGAGTACTAGCACAGATACGCAGTATTTT
TRBD1 | TRBJ2-7 | 14 | TRBV19 | CASSFGTVTYEQYF | TGTGCCAGTAGTTTCGGGACAGTAACCTACGAGCAGTACTTC
TRBD1 | TRBJ1-2 | 13 | TRBV5-1 | CASSPDRDYGYTF | TGCGCCAGCAGCCCCGACAGGGACTATGGCTACACCTTC
NA | TRBJ1-1 | 13 | TRBV27 | CASSFSGVTEAFF | TGTGCCAGCAGTTTCTCGGGGGTCACTGAAGCTTTCTTT
TRBD2 | TRBJ2-1 | 16 | TRBV13 | CASSLRTSGVLDEQFF | TGTGCCAGCAGCTTAAGGACTAGCGGGGTTTTGGATGAGCAGTTCTTC
NA | TRBJ1-6 | 14 | TRBV28 | CASRTAEESSPLHF | TGTGCCAGCAGAACCGCGGAGGAGAGTTCACCCCTCCACTTT
NA | TRBJ2-3 | 14 | TRBV5-6 | CASSLASPTDTQYF | TGTGCCAGCAGCTTGGCCAGTCCCACAGATACGCAGTATTTT
TRBD1 | TRBJ1-2 | 14 | TRBV7-8 | CASNTRQGSYGYTF | TGTGCCAGCAACACCAGACAGGGGAGCTATGGCTACACCTTC
NA | TRBJ2-3 | 13 | TRBV5-5 | CASSSQSTDTQYF | TGTGCCAGCAGCTCCCAAAGCACAGATACGCAGTATTTT
NA | TRBJ2-2 | 14 | TRBV7-9 | CASSLGVAGSELFF | TGTGCCAGCAGCTTAGGTGTGGCTGGCTCGGAGCTGTTTTTT
TRBD1 | TRBJ1-5 | 18 | TRBV10-1 | CASSETTSTGNRNQPQHF | TGCGCCAGCAGTGAGACCACCTCGACAGGGAACCGCAATCAGCCCCAGCATTTT
NA | TRBJ2-7 | 12 | TRBV2 | CTTRDTAYEQYF | TGTACTACCCGGGACACCGCCTACGAGCAGTACTTC
TRBD1 | TRBJ1-2 | 15 | TRBV27 | CASSTPGNRGIGYTF | TGTGCCAGCAGTACGCCCGGAAACAGGGGGATTGGCTACACCTTC
TRBD1 | TRBJ1-2 | 15 | TRBV27 | CASREPGTGHYGYTF | TGTGCCAGCAGAGAGCCCGGGACAGGGCACTATGGCTACACCTTC
TRBD1 | TRBJ1-2 | 14 | TRBV5-1 | CASSSRDRDYGYTF | TGCGCCAGCAGCTCCCGGGACAGGGACTATGGCTACACCTTC
NA | TRBJ2-7 | 14 | TRBV27 | CASSLSRLGGEQYF | TGTGCCAGCAGTTTATCCCGGCTAGGAGGGGAGCAGTACTTC
TRBD2 | TRBJ2-3 | 20 | TRBV4-3 | CASSRRLAGGRDVITDTQYF | TGCGCCAGCAGCCGCCGACTAGCGGGGGGCCGGGACGTTATCACAGATACGCAGTATTTT
NA | TRBJ1-2 | 14 | TRBV15 | CATSTPGVRDGYTF | TGTGCCACCAGCACCCCGGGGGTAAGGGATGGCTACACCTTC
NA | TRBJ2-7 | 19 | TRBV28 | CAGSFMLSLTQGSSDEQYF | TGTGCCGGCAGTTTTATGCTCTCTTTGACCCAGGGAAGTTCCGACGAGCAGTACTTC
NA | TRBJ2-7 | 13 | TRBV27 | CASSFKGAYEQYF | TGTGCCAGCAGTTTTAAGGGGGCCTACGAGCAGTACTTC
NA | TRBJ1-1 | 15 | TRBV28 | CASPPTGRMNTEAFF | TGTGCCAGCCCCCCGACGGGTCGCATGAACACTGAAGCTTTCTTT
TRBD2 | TRBJ2-5 | 17 | TRBV5-1 | CASSLDGAGGLQETQYF | TGCGCCAGCAGCTTGGATGGGGCGGGGGGACTCCAAGAGACCCAGTACTTC
TRBD1 | TRBJ1-1 | 15 | TRBV28 | CASSLFGTGFTEAFF | TGTGCCAGCAGTTTATTTGGGACAGGGTTCACTGAAGCTTTCTTT
NA | TRBJ1-2 | 15 | TRBV6-1 | CASSDRQVTNYGYTF | TGTGCCAGCAGCGATAGACAGGTCACTAACTATGGCTACACCTTC
NA | TRBJ2-7 | 14 | TRBV25-1 | CASSNRDGAYEQYF | TGTGCCAGCAGTAACAGGGACGGAGCCTACGAGCAGTACTTC
NA | TRBJ2-3 | 13 | TRBV6-4 | CASSERGTDTQYF | TGTGCCAGCAGTGAGCGGGGCACAGATACGCAGTATTTT
TRBD2 | TRBJ2-3 | 21 | TRBV5-1 | CASSFRTPGSRLAGAADTQYF | TGCGCCAGCAGCTTCCGAACTCCAGGTTCCCGACTAGCGGGGGCAGCAGATACGCAGTATTTT